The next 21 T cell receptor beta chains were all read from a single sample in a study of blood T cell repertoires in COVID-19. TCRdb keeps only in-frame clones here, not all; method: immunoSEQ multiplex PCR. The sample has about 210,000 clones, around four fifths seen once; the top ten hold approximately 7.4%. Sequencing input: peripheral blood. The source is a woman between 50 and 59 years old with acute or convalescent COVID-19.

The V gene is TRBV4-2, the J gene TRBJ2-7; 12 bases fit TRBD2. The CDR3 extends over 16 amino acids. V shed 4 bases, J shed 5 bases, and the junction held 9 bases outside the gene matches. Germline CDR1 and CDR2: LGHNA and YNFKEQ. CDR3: CASSLRGLAGIHEQYF. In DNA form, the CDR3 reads TGTGCCAGCAGCCTCCGAGGACTAGCGGGAATCCACGAGCAGTACTTC.

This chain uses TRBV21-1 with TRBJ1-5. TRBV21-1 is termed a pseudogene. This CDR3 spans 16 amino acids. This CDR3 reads CASSKALRFRGQPQHF. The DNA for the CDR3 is TGTGCCAGCAGCAAAGCGCTGAGGTTTCGGGGACAGCCCCAGCATTTT.

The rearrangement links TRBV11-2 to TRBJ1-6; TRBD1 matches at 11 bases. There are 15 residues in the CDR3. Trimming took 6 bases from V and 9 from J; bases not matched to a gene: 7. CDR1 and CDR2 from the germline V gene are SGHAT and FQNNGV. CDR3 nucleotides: TGTGCCAGCAGGGCGGACAGGGGGCAGGCTTCACCCCTCCACTTT. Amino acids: CASRADRGQASPLHF.

CDR3 nucleotide sequence: TGTGCCAGCAGCGTAGGGGAGGATTCACCCCTCCACTTT. Amino acids: CASSVGEDSPLHF. This chain joins TRBV9 and TRBJ1-6; D is ambiguous. The CDR3 is 13 amino acids. Trimming left V 0 bases short and J 8 bases short, with 6 bases between. Germline assignment: CDR1 SGDLS and CDR2 YYNGEE.

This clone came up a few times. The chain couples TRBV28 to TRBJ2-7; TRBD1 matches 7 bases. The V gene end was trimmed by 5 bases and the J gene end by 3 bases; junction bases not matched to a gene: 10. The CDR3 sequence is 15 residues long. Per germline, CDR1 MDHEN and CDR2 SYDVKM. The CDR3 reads CASSPSGQEIYEQYF. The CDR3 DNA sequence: TGTGCCAGCAGTCCTTCCGGACAGGAGATCTACGAGCAGTACTTC.

This CDR3 reads CASSLAGQGILEQFF. CDR3 coding DNA: TGTGCCAGCAGTTTGGCGGGACAGGGTATTTTGGAGCAGTTCTTC. The V call is TRBV28, the J call TRBJ2-1, with 9 bases that match TRBD1. V was pared by 3 bases and J by 10 bases, with 10 bases of the junction left unmatched. The CDR3 is 15 amino acids. The V gene's germline CDR1 is MDHEN and CDR2 SYDVKM.

The CDR3 protein is CASSYLRGGEQYF. The DNA of the CDR3 is TGTGCCAGCAGTTACCTCCGTGGCGGTGAGCAGTACTTC. V gene TRBV6-2 or TRBV6-3 combines with J gene TRBJ2-7; D is undetermined. The CDR3 has 13 residues. Germline V CDR1 and CDR2: MNHEY, SVGEGT. The ends were cut back, 2 bases at V and 7 bases at J, with 12 bases in the middle.

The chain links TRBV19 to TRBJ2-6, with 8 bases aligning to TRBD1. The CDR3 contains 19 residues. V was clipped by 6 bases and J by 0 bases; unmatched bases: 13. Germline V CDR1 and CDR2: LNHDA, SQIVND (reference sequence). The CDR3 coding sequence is TGTGCCAGTAGGGGGGGACGACAGGGGTTTAGCTCTGGGGCCAACGTCCTGACTTTC. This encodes CASRGGRQGFSSGANVLTF.

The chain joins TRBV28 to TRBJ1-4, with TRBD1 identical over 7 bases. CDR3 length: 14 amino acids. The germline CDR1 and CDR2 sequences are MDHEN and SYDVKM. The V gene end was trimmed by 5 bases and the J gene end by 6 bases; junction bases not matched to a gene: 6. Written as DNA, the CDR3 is TGTGCCAGCAGTCTGCCCGGGACAGATGAAAAACTGTTTTTT. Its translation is CASSLPGTDEKLFF. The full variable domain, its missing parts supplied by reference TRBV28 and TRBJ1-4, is DVKVTQSSRYLVKRTGEKVFLECVQDMDHENMFWYRQDPGLGLRLIYFSYDVKMKEKGDIPEGYSVSREKKERFSLILESASTNQTSMYLCASSLPGTDEKLFFGSGTQLSVL.

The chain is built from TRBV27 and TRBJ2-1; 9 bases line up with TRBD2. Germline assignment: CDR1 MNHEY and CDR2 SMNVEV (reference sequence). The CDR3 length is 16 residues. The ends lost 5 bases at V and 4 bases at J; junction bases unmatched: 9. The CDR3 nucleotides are TGTGCCAGCAGTCCCCTCGCGGGAGGGAGATACAATGAGCAGTTCTTC. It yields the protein CASSPLAGGRYNEQFF.

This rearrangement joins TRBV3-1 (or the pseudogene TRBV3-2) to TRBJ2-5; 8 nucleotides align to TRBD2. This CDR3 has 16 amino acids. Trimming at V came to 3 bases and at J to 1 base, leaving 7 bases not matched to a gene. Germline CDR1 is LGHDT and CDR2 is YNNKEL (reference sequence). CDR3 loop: CASSQGLTSGQETQYF. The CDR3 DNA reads TGTGCCAGCAGCCAGGGACTTACTAGCGGCCAAGAGACCCAGTACTTC.

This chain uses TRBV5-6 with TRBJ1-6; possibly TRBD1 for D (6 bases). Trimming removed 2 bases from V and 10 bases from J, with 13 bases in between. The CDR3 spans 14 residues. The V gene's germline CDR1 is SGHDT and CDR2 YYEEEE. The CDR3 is CASSLPQGTSPLHF. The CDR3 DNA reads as TGTGCCAGCAGCTTACCACAGGGTACATCACCCCTCCACTTT.

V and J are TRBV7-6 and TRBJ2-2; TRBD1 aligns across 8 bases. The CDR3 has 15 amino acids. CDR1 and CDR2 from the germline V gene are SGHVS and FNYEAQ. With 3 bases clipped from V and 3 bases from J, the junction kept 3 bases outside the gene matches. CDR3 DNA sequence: TGTGCCAGCAGCTTCCGGGACAGGTACACCGGGGAGCTGTTTTTT. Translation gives CASSFRDRYTGELFF.

CDR3 in amino acids: CASSYSRSPDSPLHF. The CDR3, as DNA: TGTGCCAGCAGTTACTCGCGGAGCCCGGATTCACCCCTCCACTTT. J is TRBJ1-6 and V is TRBV6-5; D remains ambiguous. The germline V gene encodes CDR1 MNHEY and CDR2 SVGAGI. Trimming took off 0 bases at V and 8 bases at J, with 11 bases between the two ends. The CDR3 extends over 15 amino acids.

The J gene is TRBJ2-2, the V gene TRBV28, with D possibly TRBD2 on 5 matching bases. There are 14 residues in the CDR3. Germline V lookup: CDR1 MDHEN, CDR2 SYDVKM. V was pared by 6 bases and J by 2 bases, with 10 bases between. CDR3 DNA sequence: TGTGCCAGCAGACCTACTAGAAACACCGGGGAGCTGTTTTTT. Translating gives CASRPTRNTGELFF.

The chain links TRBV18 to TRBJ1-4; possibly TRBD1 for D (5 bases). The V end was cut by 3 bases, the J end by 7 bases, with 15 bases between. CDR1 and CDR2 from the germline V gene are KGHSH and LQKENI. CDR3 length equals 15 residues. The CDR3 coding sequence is TGTGCCAGCTCACCCTCCGGGGGGTTAAGTGAAAAACTGTTTTTT. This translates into CASSPSGGLSEKLFF. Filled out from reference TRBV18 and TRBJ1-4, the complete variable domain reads NAGVMQNPRHLVRRRGQEARLRCSPMKGHSHVYWYRQLPEEGLKFMVYLQKENIIDESGMPKERFSAEFPKEGPSILRIQQVVRGDSAAYFCASSPSGGLSEKLFFGSGTQLSVL.

CDR3: CASSLRGLAVSYEQYF. DNA of the CDR3: TGTGCCAGCAGCTTACGGGGACTAGCGGTATCCTACGAGCAGTACTTC. The chain joins TRBV7-8 to TRBJ2-7; 11 bases are a match to TRBD2. Germline V gene lookup returns CDR1 SGHVS and CDR2 FQNEAQ. This CDR3 is 16 amino acids long. V lost 2 bases, J lost 1 base, and 4 bases stayed unmatched.

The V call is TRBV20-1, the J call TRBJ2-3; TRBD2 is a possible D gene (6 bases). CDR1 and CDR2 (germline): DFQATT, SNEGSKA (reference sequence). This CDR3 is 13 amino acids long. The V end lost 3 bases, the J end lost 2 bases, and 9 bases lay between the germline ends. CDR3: CSASRRDTDTQYF. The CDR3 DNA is TGCAGTGCTAGTCGGCGGGACACAGATACGCAGTATTTT.

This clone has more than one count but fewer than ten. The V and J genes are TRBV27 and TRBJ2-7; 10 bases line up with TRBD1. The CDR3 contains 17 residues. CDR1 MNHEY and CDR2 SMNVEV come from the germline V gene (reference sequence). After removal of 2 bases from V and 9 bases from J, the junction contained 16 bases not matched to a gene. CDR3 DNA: TGTGCCAGCAGTTTACTGACTCTCGGGACAGGGGCCGTGGTGCAGTACTTC. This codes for CASSLLTLGTGAVVQYF.

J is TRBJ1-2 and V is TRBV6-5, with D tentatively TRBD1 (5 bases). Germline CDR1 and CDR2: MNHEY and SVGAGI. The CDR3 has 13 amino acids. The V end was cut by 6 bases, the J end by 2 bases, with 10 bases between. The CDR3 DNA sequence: TGTGCCAGCAGGAATAGACAGAACTATGGCTACACCTTC. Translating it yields CASRNRQNYGYTF.

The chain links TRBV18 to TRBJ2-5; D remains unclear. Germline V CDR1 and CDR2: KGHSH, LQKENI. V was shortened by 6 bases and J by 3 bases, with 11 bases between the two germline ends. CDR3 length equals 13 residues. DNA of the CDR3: TGTGCCAGCTCCCGAGGAACGGAAGAGACCCAGTACTTC. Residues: CASSRGTEETQYF.